Shown below are 7 T cell receptor beta chains from a single sample sequenced in a study of molecular identifiers for immune sequencing clone quantification. A single record per CDR3 protein comes from TCRdb applying MiXCR to the PCR reads. In the table there are about 640,000 distinct CDR3 sequences, just under 20% of which are singletons. Sequencing was carried out using naive CD8+ T cells from blood, with Jurkat cell RNA spiked in. Subset noted: FACS-sorted CD8+CD4-CCR7+CD45RA+ naive T cells. Source of these receptors: a human donor in good health. Some libraries in this study had Jurkat cell RNA spiked in.

Of note for this clonotype: A clone one base away is much larger, so this may be a read error. CDR3: CAGSRLAGDSYEQYF. DNA for the CDR3: TGCGCCGGCAGCCGGCTAGCGGGGGACTCCTACGAGCAGTACTTC. The gene calls are TRBV4-1 and TRBJ2-7; 10 bases fit TRBD2. CDR3 length: 15 residues. Germline V CDR1 and CDR2: MGHRA, YSYEKL.

In the case of this clonotype: Germline and junction disagree at one end, which may indicate a read error. The V and J genes are TRBV13 and TRBJ2-3; possibly TRBD1 for D (6 bases). The CDR3 consists of 14 residues. CDR1 PRHDT and CDR2 FYEKMQ come from the germline V gene (reference sequence). The CDR3 DNA is TGTGCCAGCAACTTAGGGGGTAAAACAGATACGCAGTATTTT. Its translation: CASNLGGKTDTQYF. Full variable domain (outside the CDR3, taken from reference TRBV13 and TRBJ2-3): AAGVIQSPRHLIKEKRETATLKCYPIPRHDTVYWYQQGPGQDPQFLISFYEKMQSDKGSIPDRFSAQQFSDYHSELNMSSLELGDSALYFCASNLGGKTDTQYFGPGTRLTVL.

This clonotype was counted ten times or more. V usage is TRBV4-3 and J usage is TRBJ1-1; D remains unclear. Trimming stripped 0 bases from V and 6 bases from J, with 11 bases between. CDR3 length equals 14 residues. The V gene's germline CDR1 is LGHNA and CDR2 YSLEER. For the CDR3, the DNA is TGCGCCAGCAGCCAAGATCGAGGCAGACCTGAAGCTTTCTTT. Residues: CASSQDRGRPEAFF.

In this sample, this clonotype turned up many times. This chain joins TRBV4-3 and TRBJ1-1, with a possible D match to TRBD1 (5 bases). Looked up from germline, CDR1 is LGHNA and CDR2 is YSLEER. The CDR3 spans 14 residues. V was clipped by 0 bases and J by 6 bases, with 11 bases between them. Here the CDR3 reads CASSQDRAAPEAFF. In nucleotides, the CDR3 is TGCGCCAGCAGCCAAGACAGGGCCGCACCTGAAGCTTTCTTT.

Details on this clonotype: A much larger clone is a single base away; this may be a read error. This CDR3 fails to terminate in the conserved phenylalanine or tryptophan, so it likely reflects a read error. CDR3 sequence reads: CASSQGETGELFS. The CDR3 nucleotides read TGTGCCAGCAGCCAAGGAGAGACCGGGGAGCTGTTTTCT. The V and J genes are TRBV3-1 and TRBJ2-2; D gene uncertain. Germline loops: CDR1 LGHDT, CDR2 YNNKEL (reference sequence). Trimming stripped 1 base from V and 5 bases from J, with 5 bases between. The CDR3 consists of 13 residues.

The chain recombines TRBV27 with TRBJ2-1; D may be TRBD1 or TRBD2 (5 bases each). The V and J ends lost 6 bases and 6 bases respectively, with 21 bases between them. Germline V gene sequence: CDR1 MNHEY, CDR2 SMNVEV (reference sequence). This CDR3 is built from 16 residues. CDR3 nucleotides: TGTGCCAGCAGCCCCCCCCCAGGGACCCATCGCAATGAGCAGTTCTTC. Protein sequence: CASSPPPGTHRNEQFF.

This chain connects TRBV11-2 to TRBJ1-3; D is perhaps TRBD1 (6 bases). The germline gives CDR1 SGHAT, CDR2 FQNNGV. This CDR3 comprises 13 residues. Trimming removed 6 bases from V and 8 bases from J, with 14 bases in between. Here the CDR3 reads CASSQGNGHTIYF. The CDR3 bases are TGTGCCAGCAGTCAGGGGAATGGGCACACCATATATTTT.